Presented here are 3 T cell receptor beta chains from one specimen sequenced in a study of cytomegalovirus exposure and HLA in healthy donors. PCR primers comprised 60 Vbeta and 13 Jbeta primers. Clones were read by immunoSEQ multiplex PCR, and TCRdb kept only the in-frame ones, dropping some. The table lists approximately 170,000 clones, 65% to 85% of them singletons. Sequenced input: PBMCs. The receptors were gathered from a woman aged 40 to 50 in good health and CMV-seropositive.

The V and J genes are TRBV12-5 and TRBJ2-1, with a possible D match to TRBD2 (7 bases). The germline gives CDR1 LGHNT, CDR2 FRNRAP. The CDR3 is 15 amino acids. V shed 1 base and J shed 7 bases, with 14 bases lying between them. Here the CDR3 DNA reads TGTGCTAGTGGTTTGGAAATGGGGGGGGCTAATGAGCAGTTCTTC. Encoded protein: CASGLEMGGANEQFF.

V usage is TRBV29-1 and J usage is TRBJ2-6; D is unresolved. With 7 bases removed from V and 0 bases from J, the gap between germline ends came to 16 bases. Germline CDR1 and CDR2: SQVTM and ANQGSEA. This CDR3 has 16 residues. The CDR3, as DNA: TGCAGCGCGCTTGGCAGTCCTCGCTCTGGGGCCAACGTCCTGACTTTC. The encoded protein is CSALGSPRSGANVLTF.

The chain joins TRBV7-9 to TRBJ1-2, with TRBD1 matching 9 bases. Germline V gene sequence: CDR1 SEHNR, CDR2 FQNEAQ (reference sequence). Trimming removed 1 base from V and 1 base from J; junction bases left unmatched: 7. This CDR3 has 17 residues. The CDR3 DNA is TGTGCCAGCAGCTTAGTTATTGGGACAGGGTTTAACTATGGCTACACCTTC. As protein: CASSLVIGTGFNYGYTF.